This TCR beta chain was sequenced during a study of OX40 agonist ivuxolimab in advanced cancers. Trimming cost V 4 bases and J 1 base, with 4 bases left between them. Germline V gene lookup returns CDR1 SGHDN and CDR2 FVKESK. The CDR3 length is 13 residues. Using immunoSEQ multiplex PCR, the repertoire was profiled, and TCRdb retains in-frame clones only, with some absent. Of nearly 55,000 clones listed, 85% to 90% are singletons. As concerns this clone: Its specificity is not known.

Study-wide results and limits: Fewer expanded clones were found on average in CD4+ than in CD8+ T cells. Expansion of clones was among the lowest in partial responders at 0.1-3.0 mg/kg.

The chain has TRBV14 and TRBJ2-2; D remains ambiguous. This sample comprised CD4+ or CD8+ T cells sorted from blood, obtained in a trial of the OX40 agonist ivuxolimab. The receptor comes from an adult with an advanced solid tumor such as melanoma, head and neck, liver or kidney cancer. The CDR3 protein is CASSRRNTGELFF. CDR3 in DNA: TGTGCCAGCAGCCGCCGGAACACCGGGGAGCTGTTTTTT. The full variable domain, rest sourced from reference TRBV14 and TRBJ2-2, is EAGVTQFPSHSVIEKGQTVTLRCDPISGHDNLYWYRRVMGKEIKFLLHFVKESKQDESGMPNNRFLAERTGGTYSTLKVQPAELEDSGVYFCASSRRNTGELFFGEGSRLTVL.